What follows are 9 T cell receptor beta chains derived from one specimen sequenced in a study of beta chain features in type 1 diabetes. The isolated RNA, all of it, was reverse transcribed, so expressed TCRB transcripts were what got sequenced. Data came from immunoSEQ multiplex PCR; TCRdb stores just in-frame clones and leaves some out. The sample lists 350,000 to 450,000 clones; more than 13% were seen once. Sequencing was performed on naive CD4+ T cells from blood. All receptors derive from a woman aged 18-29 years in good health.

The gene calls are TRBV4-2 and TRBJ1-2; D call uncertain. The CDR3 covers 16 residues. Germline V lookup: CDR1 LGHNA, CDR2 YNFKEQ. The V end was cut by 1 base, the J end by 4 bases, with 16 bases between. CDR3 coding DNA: TGTGCCAGCAGCCAAGTGGAGTCGGACTCCCGCTATGGCTACACCTTC. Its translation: CASSQVESDSRYGYTF.

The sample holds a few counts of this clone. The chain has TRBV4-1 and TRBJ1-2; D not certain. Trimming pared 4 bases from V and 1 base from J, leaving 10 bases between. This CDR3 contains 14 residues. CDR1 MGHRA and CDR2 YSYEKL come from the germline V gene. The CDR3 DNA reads TGCGCCAGCAGCCGCATACAGATTAACTATGGCTACACCTTC. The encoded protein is CASSRIQINYGYTF.

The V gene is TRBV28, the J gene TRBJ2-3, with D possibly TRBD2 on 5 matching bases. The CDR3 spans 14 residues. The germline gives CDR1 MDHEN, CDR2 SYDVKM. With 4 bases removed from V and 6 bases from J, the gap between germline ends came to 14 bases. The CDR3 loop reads CASSSPGRRDTQYF. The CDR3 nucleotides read TGTGCCAGCAGTTCCCCCGGGCGGAGGGATACGCAGTATTTT. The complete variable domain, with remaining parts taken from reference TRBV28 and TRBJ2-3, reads DVKVTQSSRYLVKRTGEKVFLECVQDMDHENMFWYRQDPGLGLRLIYFSYDVKMKEKGDIPEGYSVSREKKERFSLILESASTNQTSMYLCASSSPGRRDTQYFGPGTRLTVL.

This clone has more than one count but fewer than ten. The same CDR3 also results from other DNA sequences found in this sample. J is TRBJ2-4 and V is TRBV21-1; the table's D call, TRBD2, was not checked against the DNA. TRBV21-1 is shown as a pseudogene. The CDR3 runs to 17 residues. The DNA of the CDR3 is TGTGCCAGCAGCCAAAGGGGAATAGCGGGAGGGCCACACATTCAGTACTTC. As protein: CASSQRGIAGGPHIQYF.

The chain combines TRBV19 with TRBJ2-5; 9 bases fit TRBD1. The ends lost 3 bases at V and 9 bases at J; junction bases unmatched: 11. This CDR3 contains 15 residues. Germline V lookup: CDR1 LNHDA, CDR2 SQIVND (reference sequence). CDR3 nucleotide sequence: TGTGCCAGTAGTATGCCCGGGACAGGGCTTTGGGCCCAGTACTTC. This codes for CASSMPGTGLWAQYF.

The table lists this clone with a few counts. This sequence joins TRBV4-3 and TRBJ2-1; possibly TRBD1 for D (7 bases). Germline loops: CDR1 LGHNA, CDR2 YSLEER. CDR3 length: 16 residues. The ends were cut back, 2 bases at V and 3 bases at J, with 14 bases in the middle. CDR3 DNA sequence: TGCGCCAGCAGCCAAAGGAGGGACAGCATCTACAATGAGCAGTTCTTC. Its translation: CASSQRRDSIYNEQFF.

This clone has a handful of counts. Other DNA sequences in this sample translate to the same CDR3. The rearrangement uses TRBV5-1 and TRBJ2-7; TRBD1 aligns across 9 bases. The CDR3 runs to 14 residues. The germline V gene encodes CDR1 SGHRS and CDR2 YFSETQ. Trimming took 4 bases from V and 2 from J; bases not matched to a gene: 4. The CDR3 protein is CASSLGTGTYEQYF. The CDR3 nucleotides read TGCGCCAGCAGCCTCGGGACAGGGACCTACGAGCAGTACTTC.

CDR3 DNA sequence: TGCAGTGCCAAAAACAGCTACGAGCAGTACTTC. Amino acid sequence: CSAKNSYEQYF. This chain links TRBV20-1 with TRBJ2-7, with D uncertain. Germline assignment: CDR1 DFQATT and CDR2 SNEGSKA (reference sequence). The CDR3 sequence is 11 residues long. V lost 6 bases and J 3 bases, leaving 9 bases between the germline ends.

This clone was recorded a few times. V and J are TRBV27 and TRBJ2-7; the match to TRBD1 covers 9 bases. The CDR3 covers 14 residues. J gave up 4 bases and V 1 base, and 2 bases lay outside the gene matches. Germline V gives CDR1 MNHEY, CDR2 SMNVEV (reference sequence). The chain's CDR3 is CASSLWGTGYEQYF. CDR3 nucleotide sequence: TGTGCCAGCAGTTTATGGGGGACAGGGTACGAGCAGTACTTC.